A single T cell receptor beta chain is shown here with its context. Its matching antigen is unknown. The data are from a study of cytomegalovirus exposure and HLA in healthy donors. The method was immunoSEQ multiplex PCR; TCRdb's version includes in-frame clones alone and lacks a portion of them. The sample shows under 300,000 clones, around 88% of them seen only once. V trimming: 8 bases; J trimming: 3 bases; junction bases outside the gene matches: 5. CDR3 length: 14 amino acids. From germline, CDR1 is MNHNS and CDR2 SASEGT. Overall study findings and caveats: The study recorded about 150 TCR beta chains that were cytomegalovirus-associated.

The specimen sequenced was PBMCs. The TCR originated in a woman aged 25 to 39 in good health and CMV-seropositive. V gene TRBV6-1 combines with J gene TRBJ2-1; 9 bases map to TRBD1. The CDR3 coding sequence is TGTGCCAGCGTAGGACAGGGGTACTACAATGAGCAGTTCTTC. Protein sequence: CASVGQGYYNEQFF.